This passage covers 7 T cell receptor beta chains from one sample sequenced in a study of blood T cell repertoires in COVID-19. Generated by immunoSEQ multiplex PCR, the TCRdb table keeps only in-frame clones and is missing some. The sample yields a few hundred thousand clones, about 90% seen once. Sequencing input: peripheral blood. The receptors here all came from a woman aged 45-65 years who had recovered from COVID-19.

V is TRBV4-1 and J is TRBJ2-7; no definite D call. The CDR3 is 15 residues long. V lost 1 base, J lost 0 bases, and 10 bases lay in between. Germline values: CDR1 MGHRA, CDR2 YSYEKL. This chain's CDR3 is CASSQVPGYSYEQYF. For the CDR3, the DNA is TGCGCCAGCAGCCAAGTACCAGGATACTCCTACGAGCAGTACTTC.

This sequence joins TRBV6-4 and TRBJ1-2, with TRBD1 matching over 7 bases. Per the germline V gene, CDR1 is MRHNA and CDR2 is SNTAGT. The CDR3 runs 18 residues. V gave up 3 bases and J gave up 4 bases; unmatched junction bases: 17. CDR3 DNA: TGTGCCAGCAGTGATAACCCGACAGGGAACGTGGGGTTCTATGGCTACACCTTC. Its protein product is CASSDNPTGNVGFYGYTF.

The CDR3 sequence is CASSSSDRVGTEAFF. The CDR3 nucleotides are TGTGCCAGCAGCTCGTCCGACAGGGTCGGCACTGAAGCTTTCTTT. The rearrangement joins TRBV7-8 to TRBJ1-1; TRBD1 matches at 7 bases. The V and J ends lost 4 bases and 4 bases, in that order; junction bases with no gene match: 9. This CDR3 region has 15 residues. Germline V gene sequence: CDR1 SGHVS, CDR2 FQNEAQ.

The J gene is TRBJ2-7, the V gene TRBV14; 12 bases map to TRBD2. Unmatched junction bases numbered 2, after V lost 4 bases and J lost 4 bases. In germline, CDR1 is SGHDN, CDR2 FVKESK. The CDR3 covers 14 residues. CDR3 protein: CASSRGLAGYEQYF. The CDR3 DNA follows: TGTGCCAGCAGCCGGGGACTAGCGGGTTACGAGCAGTACTTC.

The chain couples TRBV19 to TRBJ2-7; TRBD1 aligns across 9 bases. The CDR3 extends over 14 amino acids. Germline CDR1 is LNHDA and CDR2 is SQIVND (reference sequence). Losses at the gene ends were 4 bases for V and 0 bases for J; bases not matched to a gene: 1. This chain's CDR3 is CASSRDRDSYEQYF. The CDR3 DNA reads TGTGCCAGTAGTAGGGACAGGGACTCCTACGAGCAGTACTTC.

The chain links TRBV3-1 (or the pseudogene TRBV3-2) to TRBJ2-6; TRBD1 aligns across 11 bases. Germline CDR1 LGHDT, CDR2 YNNKEL (reference sequence). The CDR3 is 20 residues long. After removal of 3 bases from V and 2 bases from J, the junction contained 12 bases not matched to a gene. DNA for the CDR3: TGTGCCAGCAGCCAGCTTGGAGGGACAGGGGGAATGGCTGGGGCCAACGTCCTGACTTTC. Translated, it gives CASSQLGGTGGMAGANVLTF.

The V gene is TRBV7-6, the J gene TRBJ2-1; 8 bases match TRBD2. Germline assignment: CDR1 SGHVS and CDR2 FNYEAQ. V was pared by 1 base and J by 9 bases, with 11 bases of the junction left unmatched. The CDR3 length is 16 residues. CDR3 amino acids: CASSLVLSGRGGEQFF. CDR3 DNA sequence: TGTGCCAGCAGCTTAGTATTGAGCGGGAGAGGGGGTGAGCAGTTCTTC.